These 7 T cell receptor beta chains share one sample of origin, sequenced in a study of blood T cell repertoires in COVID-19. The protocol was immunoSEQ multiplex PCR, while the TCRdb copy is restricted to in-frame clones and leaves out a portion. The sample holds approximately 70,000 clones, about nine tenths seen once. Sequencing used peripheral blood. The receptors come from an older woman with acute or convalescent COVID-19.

The CDR3 reads CASSLGTSGGLNYNEQFF. The CDR3 coding sequence is TGTGCCAGCAGCTTGGGTACTAGCGGGGGCCTAAACTACAATGAGCAGTTCTTC. The chain couples TRBV7-3 to TRBJ2-1, with 11 bases matching TRBD2. Germline V gives CDR1 SGHTA, CDR2 FQGTGA. The CDR3 covers 18 residues. The J segment lost 3 bases and the V segment lost 3 bases, leaving 10 bases of the junction unmatched.

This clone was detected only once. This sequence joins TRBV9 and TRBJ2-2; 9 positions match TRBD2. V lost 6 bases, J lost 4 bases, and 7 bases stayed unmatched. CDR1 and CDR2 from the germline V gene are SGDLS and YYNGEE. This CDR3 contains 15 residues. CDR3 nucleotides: TGTGCCAGCACCCGGGGTAGCGGGGGCACCGGGGAGCTGTTTTTT. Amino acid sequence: CASTRGSGGTGELFF.

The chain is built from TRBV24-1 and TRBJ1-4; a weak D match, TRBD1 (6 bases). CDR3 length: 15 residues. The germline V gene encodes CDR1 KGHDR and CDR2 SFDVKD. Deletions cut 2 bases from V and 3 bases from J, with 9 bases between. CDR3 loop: CATSDSGDPNEKLFF. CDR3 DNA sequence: TGTGCCACCAGTGATTCAGGGGACCCTAATGAAAAACTGTTTTTT.

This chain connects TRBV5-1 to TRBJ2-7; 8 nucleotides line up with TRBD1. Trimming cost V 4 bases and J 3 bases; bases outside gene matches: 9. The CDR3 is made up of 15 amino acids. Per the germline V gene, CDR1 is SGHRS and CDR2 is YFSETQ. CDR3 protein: CASSLSTGGYYEQYF. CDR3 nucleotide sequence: TGCGCCAGCAGCCTATCAACAGGGGGGTACTACGAGCAGTACTTC.

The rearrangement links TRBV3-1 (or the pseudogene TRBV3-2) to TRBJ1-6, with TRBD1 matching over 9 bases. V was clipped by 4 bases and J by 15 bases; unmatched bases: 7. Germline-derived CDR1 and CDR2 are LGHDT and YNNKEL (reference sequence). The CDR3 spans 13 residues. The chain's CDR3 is CASSPIRDRVLHF. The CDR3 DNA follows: TGTGCCAGCAGCCCGATCCGGGACAGGGTCCTCCACTTT.

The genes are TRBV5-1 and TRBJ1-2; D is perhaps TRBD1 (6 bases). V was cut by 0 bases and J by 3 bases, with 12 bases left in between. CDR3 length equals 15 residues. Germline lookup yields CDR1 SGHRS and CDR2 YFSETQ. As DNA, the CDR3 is TGCGCCAGCAGCTTGGAACCAGGGGACGACTATGGCTACACCTTC. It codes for CASSLEPGDDYGYTF.

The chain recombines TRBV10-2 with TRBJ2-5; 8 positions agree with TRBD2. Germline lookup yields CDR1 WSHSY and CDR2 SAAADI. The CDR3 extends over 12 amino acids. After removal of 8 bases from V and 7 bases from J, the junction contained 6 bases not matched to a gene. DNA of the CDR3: TGCGCCAGCGCGGGGGGAGAGTGGACCCAGTACTTC. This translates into CASAGGEWTQYF.